This section outlines one TCR beta chain sequence together with its context. It lacks a known antigen. One base away there is no much larger clone; base qualities are not given. The library was prepared using the immunoSEQ multiplex PCR assay. For the multiplex PCR, a mixture combining 60 forward primers for TCR Vbeta segments and 13 reverse primers for TCR Jbeta segments was used. Amplification of the CDR3 region of rearranged TCR beta genes was performed with a multiplex PCR assay on genomic DNA. The amplified TCR beta libraries were sequenced on the Illumina HiSeq System as 87-base-pair reads. In the paper's pipeline: In a later analysis, some 80 million unique TCR beta chains were counted across the approximately 620 repertoires, and approximately 11 million of these chains were shared by at least two donors. A nearest-neighbor algorithm error-corrected the raw reads and collapsed the reads into unique sequences, merging closely related sequences to remove PCR and sequencing errors. Alignment of CDR3 sequences to IMGT reference sequences was used to assign V, D and J gene segments. Each retained sequence needed at least a six-nucleotide match to both a V gene segment and a J gene segment. A rearrangement was called productive if the CDR3 had no stop codons and remained in frame with V and J, and every other rearrangement was called non-productive. CDR3 was defined by IMGT convention, running from the second conserved V-encoded cysteine to the conserved J-encoded phenylalanine. Sequences without an unambiguous match to a single V gene segment were excluded from the earlier analysis of about 600 of the donors. In an earlier analysis of roughly 500 of the donors, V segments were called functional above 56.7% productive rearrangements and were called segregating when the between-donor standard deviation exceeded 5%. A statistical classification framework was developed to diagnose cytomegalovirus status using the catalog of TCR beta chain sequences. V and J gene assignment, in a later analysis, came from comparing TCR nucleotide sequences with IMGT/GENE-DB human TR gene sequences. In a later analysis, CDR3 sequences and most-parsimonious VDJ recombination scenarios were assigned using the TCRdist pipeline. In a later analysis, every TCR beta chain was defined by the combination of its CDR3 amino acid sequence and its V-gene family, and reads without a unique V-gene family were dropped. A later analysis removed several hundred highly shared, low-generation-probability nucleotide sequences to deal with suspected cross-contamination and a sequencing artifact. A later analysis calculated a clonal expansion index for each public chain from normalized within-repertoire ranks of inferred template counts. Generation probabilities in a later analysis came from a VDJ recombination model fitted to out-of-frame rearrangements, and those results were checked against IGoR. In a later analysis, hypergeometric tests were used to score TCR-TCR, TCR-HLA and TCR-CMV co-occurrence, with a repertoire-size bias correction applied to TCR pairs. A later analysis estimated false discovery rates by permuting HLA or CMV assignments 20 times. A later analysis grouped co-occurring TCRs with DBSCAN, adding TCRdist sequence similarity when clustering within HLA-allele-positive subsets. Co-occurrence clustering excluded repertoires with fewer than 30,000 or more than 120,000 public chains, plus five with anomalous nucleotide sharing. The table comes from immuneACCESS by way of TCRdb, which keeps in-frame sequences with V and J called. Part of the clones is missing from these tables; in studies checked, under half for an unresolved V gene and the rest for unknown reasons. That table supplies the V and J calls and clone size; D and trimming were determined from the DNA. The sample profile shows 60,000 to 80,000 clones; over 60% of them were found once. The ten largest account for about 4.9% of the sample.

In total, approximately 690 healthy bone marrow donors made up the cohort. All cohort members were sampled while nominally healthy, although unrecorded immune exposures were likely present. The donor tested CMV seronegative, placing the donor among the approximately 400 seronegative members of the cohort. Each donor provided a peripheral blood sample, and peripheral blood mononuclear cells were used for TCR beta sequencing. The Qiagen DNeasy Blood Extraction Kit was used to extract genomic DNA from the blood cell samples. The germline V gene sets CDR1 to SGHDT and CDR2 to YYEEEE. Deletion took 2 bases off V and 4 bases off J, with a span of 13 bases between the germline ends. The cysteine opens and the phenylalanine closes a CDR3 of 14 amino acids. The kept DNA is CDR3 alone, 42 bases in frame from the first base. This sample is drawn from a study of cytomegalovirus exposure and HLA in healthy donors (dated by TCRdb to the late 2010s). Context from the whole study: An earlier analysis of approximately 640 of the donors reported 250 to 350 Gb of sequence data and 117 million unique TCR beta sequences from about 179 million T cells. Around 300 gigabases of sequencing data and approximately 85 million unique TCR sequences were included in an early release covering roughly 700 HLA-typed donors. Of the roughly 400 genotyped donors, 65% to 90% fell in the genetic ancestry cluster associated with self-reported Caucasian donors. The study aimed to test whether signatures of past pathogen exposure could be identified by cataloging public T cell receptors. Using immunosequencing, the study profiled T cell repertoires from fewer than 700 subjects and related those repertoires to cytomegalovirus serostatus. In addition to the first cohort of about 650 subjects, a separate validation cohort of approximately 110 different subjects was used. High-throughput TCR immunosequencing, statistical association of individual TCRs with disease status, and machine learning were combined to predict cytomegalovirus infection status. A later analysis re-analyzed previously published TCR beta repertoires from approximately 670 donors and added high-resolution HLA genotyping to study TCR occurrence patterns. In the later analysis, no new phenotypic data were used to find candidate immune exposures; instead, reliance was placed on TCR beta sequences and their occurrence across donors. In an earlier analysis of 500 to 650 of the donors, high-throughput TCR beta sequencing was used to judge whether each TCR beta V gene segment behaved as functional or pseudogenic. Donor age, sex, ethnicity and CMV serostatus were compiled alongside the repertoire data. In a later genetic analysis, genome-wide SNP genotypes for about 55% of the roughly 700 donors were used, and that subset was treated as a discovery cohort. Every repertoire in the discovery cohort had been generated on one and the same sequencing platform. HLA typing included class I and class II loci at four-digit resolution. The number of typed donors differed by locus: about 629-640 for A, B, C, DRB1 and DQB1; 522 for DQA1; around 580 for DPA1; and roughly 450 for DPB1. Four or five DR-DQ haplotypes were handled as single units for association and clustering, since linkage in the cohort was strong. Across roughly 420 genotyped donors of the cohort, an average of approximately 200,000 unique TCR beta nucleotide sequences per donor were sequenced, and around 20% of those sequences were non-productive.

The study at large found these results: According to a later genetic analysis, donors in an Asian-associated ancestry cluster had fewer N-insertions in productive TCRs than the roughly 670-donor mean. Most TCR sequences were observed very rarely across donors, whereas some public TCRs were present in many individuals. Because some donors lacked HLA typing at each locus, the association tests relied only on the typed subset. A group of highly shared sequence variants was considered likely to be a technical artifact of the sequencing pipeline. In the study, some 160 TCR beta chains were listed as associated with cytomegalovirus. In a later genetic analysis, a missense DCLRE1C variant was associated with V-gene and J-gene trimming of TCR beta chains, and the association was replicated in an independent cohort. Assigning TCR associations to individual alleles was difficult when HLA alleles, especially DR and DQ, strongly co-occurred. A further reported finding was that TCR beta sequences accurately predicted the HLA-A and HLA-B alleles for most subjects in the first cohort. Presence/absence analyses assumed roughly uniform sequencing depth across donors, an assumption that may not hold. Because counts were too low, roughly 16 rarely observed V segments, including chromosome 9 orphons, were excluded from the earlier analysis of 587 of the donors. Specific HLA alleles were associated with roughly 16,000 TCR beta sequences at a false discovery rate of 0.05 in a later analysis. The authors suggested that the approach could potentially be extended to other disease states and immunological phenotypes. The classifier was reported to diagnose cytomegalovirus status with high specificity and sensitivity in both the original and validation cohorts. Only TCR beta chains were sequenced in this cohort, and the absence of alpha or paired-chain data limited detectable features. Linkage disequilibrium might explain the correlated functional status among segregating V segments, but an unknown experimental factor could not be excluded. A later analysis reported that several top co-occurrence clusters appeared linked to parvovirus B19, influenza, CMV and Epstein-Barr virus. Most CMV-associated TCR beta chains appeared to be HLA-restricted in a later analysis, and the HLA associations seemed to be driven largely by CMV exposure. For the cohort, immune exposure information was limited to CMV serostatus. Because the 87-base-pair reads could not distinguish some IMGT-functional V segments, including TRBV6-2 and TRBV6-3, those segments were excluded. Broadly in line with IMGT annotations, most TCR beta V segments showed up in productive rearrangements about 87% or about 30% of the time in an earlier analysis of several hundred of the donors. In a later analysis, TCR association rates were found to vary across HLA loci, with the most associated TCRs seen for DRB1 alleles and the fewest for HLA-C alleles. In vitro tests confirmed that a few of the cytomegalovirus-associated TCR beta chains recognize cytomegalovirus antigens. Compared with equally common non-associated chains, HLA-associated TCR beta chains in a later analysis were more clonally expanded and had lower generation probabilities.

The rearrangement combines TRBV5-6 with TRBJ2-7; the D gene is possibly TRBD1, with 5 bases matching. Sequences were obtained from PBMCs. The TCR originated in a woman aged 30 to 39 in good health and CMV-seronegative. The CDR3: CASSFPWTSYEQYF. The DNA sequence is TGTGCCAGCAGCTTCCCCTGGACATCTTACGAGCAGTACTTC.